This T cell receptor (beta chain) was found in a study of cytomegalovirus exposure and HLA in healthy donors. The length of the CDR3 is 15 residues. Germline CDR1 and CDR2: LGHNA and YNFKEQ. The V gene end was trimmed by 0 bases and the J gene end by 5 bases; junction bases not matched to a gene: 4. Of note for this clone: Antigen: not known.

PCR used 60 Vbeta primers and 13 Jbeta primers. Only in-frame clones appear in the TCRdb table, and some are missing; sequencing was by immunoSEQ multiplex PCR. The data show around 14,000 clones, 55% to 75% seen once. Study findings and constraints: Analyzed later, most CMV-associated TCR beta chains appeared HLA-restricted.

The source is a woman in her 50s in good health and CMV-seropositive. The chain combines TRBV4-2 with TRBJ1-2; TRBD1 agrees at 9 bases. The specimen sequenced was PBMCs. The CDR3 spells CASSQDGQGRYGYTF. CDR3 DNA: TGTGCCAGCAGCCAAGACGGACAGGGGAGATATGGCTACACCTTC.